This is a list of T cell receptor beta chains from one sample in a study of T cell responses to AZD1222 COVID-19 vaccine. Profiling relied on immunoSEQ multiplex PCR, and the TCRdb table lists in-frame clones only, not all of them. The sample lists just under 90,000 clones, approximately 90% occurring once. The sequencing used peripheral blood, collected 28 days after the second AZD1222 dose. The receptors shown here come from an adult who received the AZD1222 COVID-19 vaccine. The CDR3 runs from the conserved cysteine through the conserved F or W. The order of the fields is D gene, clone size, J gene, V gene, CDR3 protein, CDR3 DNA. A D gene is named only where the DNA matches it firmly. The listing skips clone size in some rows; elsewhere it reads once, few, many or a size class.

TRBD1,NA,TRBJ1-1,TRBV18,CASSPPQGANTEAFF,TGTGCCAGCTCACCACCACAGGGGGCTAACACTGAAGCTTTCTTT
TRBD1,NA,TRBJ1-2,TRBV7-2,CASSFPGTGVYGYTF,TGTGCCAGCAGCTTTCCCGGGACAGGGGTCTATGGCTACACCTTC
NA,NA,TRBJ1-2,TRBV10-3,CAISPVGQKYGYTF,TGTGCCATCAGCCCGGTAGGGCAGAAATATGGCTACACCTTC
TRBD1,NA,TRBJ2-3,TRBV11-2,CASSAPGQGAEWDTQYF,TGTGCCAGCAGCGCCCCGGGACAGGGGGCGGAGTGGGATACGCAGTATTTT
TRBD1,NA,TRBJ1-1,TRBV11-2,CASSWDRRLNTEAFF,TGTGCCAGCAGCTGGGACAGGCGCTTGAACACTGAAGCTTTCTTT
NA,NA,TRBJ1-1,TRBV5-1,CASSLEEGSNTEAFF,TGCGCCAGCAGCTTGGAGGAAGGGTCGAACACTGAAGCTTTCTTT
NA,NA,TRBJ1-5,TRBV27,CASSLWYNQPQHF,TGTGCCAGCAGTTTATGGTACAATCAGCCCCAGCATTTT
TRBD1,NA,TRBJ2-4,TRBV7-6,CASSSGTGLVAKNIQYF,TGTGCCAGCAGCTCCGGGACAGGGTTGGTGGCCAAAAACATTCAGTACTTC
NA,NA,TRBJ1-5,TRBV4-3,CASSQEVSGYSNQPQHF,TGCGCCAGCAGCCAAGAGGTGTCAGGGTATAGCAATCAGCCCCAGCATTTT
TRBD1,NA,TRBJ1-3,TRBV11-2,CASSPRGYRGPLENTIYF,TGTGCCAGCAGCCCCCGGGGCTACAGGGGGCCTTTGGAAAACACCATATATTTT
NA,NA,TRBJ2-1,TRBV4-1,CASSQGTHSEQFF,TGCGCCAGCAGCCAAGGGACGCACAGTGAGCAGTTCTTC
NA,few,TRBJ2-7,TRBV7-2,CASSLAGGDHEQYF,TGTGCCAGCAGCTTAGCCGGAGGAGACCACGAGCAGTACTTC
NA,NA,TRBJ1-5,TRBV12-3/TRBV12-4,CASSLNNQPQHF,TGTGCCAGCAGTTTGAACAATCAGCCCCAGCATTTT
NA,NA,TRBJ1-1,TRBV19,CASSPGTEAFF,TGTGCCAGTAGTCCAGGGACTGAAGCTTTCTTT
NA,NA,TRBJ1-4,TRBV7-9,CASSFVPEVNEKLFF,TGTGCCAGCAGTTTCGTCCCAGAAGTCAATGAAAAACTGTTTTTT
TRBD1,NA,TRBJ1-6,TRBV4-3,CASSHGQGARNSPLHF,TGCGCCAGCAGCCACGGACAGGGGGCGAGGAATTCACCCCTCCACTTT
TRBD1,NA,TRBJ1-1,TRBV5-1,CASSLGGDRGIF,TGCGCCAGCAGCCTTGGAGGGGACAGGGGTATCTTT
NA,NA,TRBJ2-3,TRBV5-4,CASSLTSRLGTDTQYF,TGTGCCAGCAGCTTGACTTCGCGCTTGGGCACAGATACGCAGTATTTT
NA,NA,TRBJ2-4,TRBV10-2,CASSESPRDSPRAKNIQYF,TGCGCCAGCAGTGAGTCCCCCCGGGACTCGCCCCGGGCCAAAAACATTCAGTACTTC
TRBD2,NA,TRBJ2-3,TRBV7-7,CASSSSSGGTDTQYF,TGTGCCAGCAGCTCCTCTAGCGGGGGGACAGATACGCAGTATTTT
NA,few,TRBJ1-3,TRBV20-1,CSARGGNTIYF,TGCAGTGCCCGAGGGGGAAACACCATATATTTT
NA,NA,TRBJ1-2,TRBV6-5,CASSPGTPWEGYTF,TGTGCCAGCAGTCCCGGGACTCCCTGGGAGGGCTACACCTTC
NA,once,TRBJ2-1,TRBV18,CASSPSRGEGSNEQFF,TGTGCCAGCTCACCCTCCCGCGGGGAAGGATCCAATGAGCAGTTCTTC
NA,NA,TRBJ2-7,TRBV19,CASSTRPPVYEQYF,TGTGCCAGTAGTACTCGACCGCCTGTCTACGAGCAGTACTTC
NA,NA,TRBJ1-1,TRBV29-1,CSVVGGVGRSTEAFF,TGCAGCGTTGTGGGGGGTGTTGGGAGGAGCACTGAAGCTTTCTTT
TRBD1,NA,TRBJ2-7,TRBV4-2,CASSQDEGQEHYEQYF,TGTGCCAGCAGCCAAGACGAGGGACAGGAACACTACGAGCAGTACTTC
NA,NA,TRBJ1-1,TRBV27,CASSQSLTGTTEAFF,TGTGCCAGCAGTCAATCCCTAACAGGGACCACTGAAGCTTTCTTT
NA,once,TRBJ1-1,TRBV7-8,CASSLGDTGEAFF,TGTGCCAGCAGCTTAGGGGATACAGGAGAAGCTTTCTTT
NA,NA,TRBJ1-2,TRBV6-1,CASSESGINYGYTF,TGTGCCAGCAGTGAATCGGGGATTAACTATGGCTACACCTTC
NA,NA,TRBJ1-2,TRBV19,CATKSGFYGYTF,TGTGCCACGAAATCAGGGTTCTATGGCTACACCTTC
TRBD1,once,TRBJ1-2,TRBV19,CASSQLPGQPGGYTF,TGTGCCAGTAGTCAACTTCCGGGACAGCCAGGAGGCTACACCTTC
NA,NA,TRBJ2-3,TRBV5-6,CASSLDRGEVADTQYF,TGTGCCAGCAGCTTGGATCGCGGTGAAGTGGCAGATACGCAGTATTTT
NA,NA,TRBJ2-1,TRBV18,CASSLFDRMKDEQFF,TGTGCCAGCTCACTTTTCGACAGGATGAAGGATGAGCAGTTCTTC
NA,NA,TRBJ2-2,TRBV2,CASTSGGANTGELFF,TGTGCCAGCACATCAGGGGGGGCGAACACCGGGGAGCTGTTTTTT
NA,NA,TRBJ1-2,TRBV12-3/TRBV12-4,CASSLDRKWGYTF,TGTGCCAGCAGTTTAGACAGAAAATGGGGCTACACCTTC
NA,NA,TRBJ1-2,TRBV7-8,CASSHELDGYTF,TGTGCCAGCAGCCACGAGTTAGATGGCTACACCTTC
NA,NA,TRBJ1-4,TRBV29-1,CSVASPPTNEKLFF,TGCAGCGTCGCCTCCCCCCCAACTAATGAAAAACTGTTTTTT
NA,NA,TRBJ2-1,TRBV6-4,CASSAQLSYEQFF,TGTGCCAGCAGTGCCCAGTTGAGCTATGAGCAGTTCTTC
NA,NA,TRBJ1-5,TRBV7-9,CASSYHQPQHF,TGTGCCAGCAGTTACCATCAGCCCCAGCATTTT
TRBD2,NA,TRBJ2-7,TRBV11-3,CASSLAWGGDSTYEQYF,TGTGCCAGCAGCTTAGCCTGGGGGGGGGACTCAACCTACGAGCAGTACTTC
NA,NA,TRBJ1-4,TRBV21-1,CASSKGPRGQFNEKLFF,TGTGCCAGCAGCAAAGGACCCCGGGGACAATTTAATGAAAAACTGTTTTTT
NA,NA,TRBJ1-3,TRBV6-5,CASSLSSGNTIYF,TGTGCCAGCAGTCTATCCTCTGGAAACACCATATATTTT
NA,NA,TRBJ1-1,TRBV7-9,CASGVGALNTEAFF,TGTGCCAGCGGGGTTGGGGCCTTGAACACTGAAGCTTTCTTT
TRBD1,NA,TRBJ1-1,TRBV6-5,CASSYDRGGTEAFF,TGTGCCAGCAGCTACGACAGGGGTGGCACTGAAGCTTTCTTT
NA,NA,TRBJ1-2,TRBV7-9,CASSPGTVSDGYTF,TGTGCCAGCAGCCCTGGGACGGTGTCCGATGGCTACACCTTC
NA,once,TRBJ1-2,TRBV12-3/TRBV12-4,CASRTTGTDGYTF,TGTGCCAGCCGTACTACGGGAACCGATGGCTACACCTTC
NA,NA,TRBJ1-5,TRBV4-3,CASSQDEGTQPQHF,TGCGCCAGCAGCCAAGATGAGGGGACGCAGCCCCAGCATTTT
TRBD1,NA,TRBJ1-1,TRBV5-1,CASSNPGQGTEAFF,TGCGCCAGCAGTAATCCGGGACAGGGTACTGAAGCTTTCTTT
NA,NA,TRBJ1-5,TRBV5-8,CASSLQSNQPQHF,TGTGCCAGCAGCTTGCAGAGCAATCAGCCCCAGCATTTT
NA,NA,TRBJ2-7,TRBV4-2,CASSQDPWGETSYEQYF,TGTGCCAGCAGCCAAGATCCCTGGGGGGAAACTAGCTACGAGCAGTACTTC
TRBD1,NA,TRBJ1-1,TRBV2,CASSEGFRGQDEAFF,TGTGCCAGCAGTGAAGGATTCAGGGGGCAAGATGAAGCTTTCTTT
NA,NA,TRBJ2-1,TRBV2,CASSEDSSYSEQFF,TGTGCCAGCAGTGAGGACTCTTCCTACAGTGAGCAGTTCTTC
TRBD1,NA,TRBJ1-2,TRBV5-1,CASSNRDRGYGYTF,TGCGCCAGCAGCAACCGGGACAGGGGCTATGGCTACACCTTC
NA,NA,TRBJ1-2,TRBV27,CASSLGAGRTYGYTF,TGTGCCAGCAGTTTAGGGGCAGGGAGGACCTATGGCTACACCTTC
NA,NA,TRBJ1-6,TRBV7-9,CASSSWVYDNSPLHF,TGTGCCAGCAGCTCCTGGGTCTATGATAATTCACCCCTCCACTTT